These 24 T cell receptor beta chains were all obtained from the same sample, sequenced in a study of human T cells and chemical hapten exposure. TCRdb passed the RACE reads through MiXCR, listing each CDR3 protein once. This table has about 190,000 distinct CDR3 sequences, about 25% appearing once. Noted time point: patch test 3, about 24 weeks after DPC sensitization. Treatment indicated: therapeutic diphenylcyclopropenone sensitization with weekly scalp DPC. The sequencing here drew on whole blood, taken in connection with sensitization to the hapten diphenylcyclopropenone (DPC). The receptors were sampled from a woman aged 40 to 50 with alopecia areata. Some clones in this sample may be carry-over from other donors' samples.

The chain uses TRBV4-3 and TRBJ1-1; D is unresolved. The V gene's germline CDR1 is LGHNA and CDR2 YSLEER. Between the trimmed V and J ends, which lost 2 bases and 4 bases, there was a span of 5 bases. The CDR3 is 12 residues long. The CDR3, as DNA: TGCGCCAGCAGCCAAACGGGCACTGAAGCTTTCTTT. Its translation: CASSQTGTEAFF.

This clonotype has a count of ten or more. The chain joins TRBV7-2 to TRBJ2-7; TRBD2 aligns across 7 bases. Germline V CDR1 and CDR2: SGHTA, FQGNSA. This CDR3 is 14 amino acids long. Germline trimming cut 2 bases from V and 5 bases from J; bases unmatched to any gene: 6. The CDR3 nucleotides are TGTGCCAGCAGCTTAAGGACTAGTTGGGACGAGCAGTACTTC. Its translation is CASSLRTSWDEQYF.

This clonotype was observed at least ten times. This chain links TRBV15 with TRBJ2-3; D is uncertain. The CDR3 contains 16 residues. Germline lookup yields CDR1 LNHNV and CDR2 YYDKDF (reference sequence). V lost 0 bases and J lost 3, with 13 bases in between. The CDR3 coding sequence is TGTGCCACCAGCAGAGATAAGGGATCCGGGACAGATACGCAGTATTTT. Translating it yields CATSRDKGSGTDTQYF. The complete variable domain, with remaining parts taken from reference TRBV15 and TRBJ2-3, reads DAMVIQNPRYQVTQFGKPVTLSCSQTLNHNVMYWYQQKSSQAPKLLFHYYDKDFNNEADTPDNFQSRRPNTSFCFLDIRSPGLGDTAMYLCATSRDKGSGTDTQYFGPGTRLTVL.

The chain is built from TRBV29-1 and TRBJ2-1; TRBD1 might be the D (5 bases). This CDR3 is built from 11 residues. Germline V gene sequence: CDR1 SQVTM, CDR2 ANQGSEA. The V and J ends lost 4 bases and 8 bases respectively, with 9 bases between them. The chain's CDR3 is CSVARAHEQFF. The CDR3 nucleotides read TGCAGCGTTGCCAGGGCCCATGAGCAGTTCTTC.

V gene TRBV3-1 combines with J gene TRBJ2-7, with D tentatively TRBD2 (5 bases). V lost 0 bases and J 2 bases, leaving 8 bases between the germline ends. This CDR3 is 14 amino acids long. Looked up from germline, CDR1 is LGHDT and CDR2 is YNNKEL (reference sequence). CDR3 protein: CASSQDSGAYEQYF. CDR3 nucleotides: TGTGCCAGCAGCCAAGATTCCGGGGCCTACGAGCAGTACTTC.

This chain joins TRBV2 and TRBJ1-1; no firm D call. V gave up 5 bases and J gave up 0 bases, with 13 bases separating them. The CDR3 has 15 amino acids. Germline V lookup: CDR1 SNHLY, CDR2 FYNNEI. The CDR3 coding sequence is TGTGCCAGCAGTCCTATCTTAAGTTTGAACACTGAAGCTTTCTTT. This codes for CASSPILSLNTEAFF.

The rearrangement links TRBV6-6 to TRBJ2-2; D might be TRBD1 (6 bases). The CDR3 covers 16 residues. Germline values: CDR1 MNHNY, CDR2 SVGAGI (reference sequence). V dropped 0 bases and J dropped 5 bases, with 13 bases sitting between them. The CDR3 is CASSYSQGTRTGELFF. CDR3 bases: TGTGCCAGCAGTTACTCGCAGGGGACGAGGACCGGGGAGCTGTTTTTT.

With regard to this clonotype: The junction does not match germline at one end; this may be a read error. The chain is built from TRBV9 and TRBJ1-2; a weak D match, TRBD1 (6 bases). The CDR3 runs to 10 residues. Germline CDR1 reads SGDLS; CDR2 reads YYNGEE. The CDR3 reads CASSPRTDAF. The CDR3 DNA reads as TGTGCCAGCAGCCCCCGGACAGATGCCTTC. Full variable domain (missing parts from reference TRBV9 and TRBJ1-2): DSGVTQTPKHLITATGQRVTLRCSPRSGDLSVYWYQQSLDQGLQFLIQYYNGEERAKGNILERFSAQQFPDLHSELNLSSLELGDSALYFCASSPRTDAFGSGTRLTVV.

The gene calls are TRBV10-3 and TRBJ2-2; 10 bases are shared with TRBD1. The J segment lost 0 bases and the V segment lost 5 bases, leaving 3 bases of the junction unmatched. CDR1 ENHRY and CDR2 SYGVKD come from the germline V gene. The CDR3 is 16 amino acids. This CDR3 reads CAISSGTGANTGELFF. CDR3 coding DNA: TGTGCCATCAGTTCCGGGACAGGGGCGAACACCGGGGAGCTGTTTTTT.

This chain uses TRBV28 with TRBJ2-2; TRBD2 matches 12 bases. V shed 8 bases, J shed 6 bases, and the junction held 4 bases outside the gene matches. The germline V gene has CDR1 MDHEN and CDR2 SYDVKM. This CDR3 comprises 14 residues. CDR3 in amino acids: CASGLAGNSGELFF. The DNA of the CDR3 is TGTGCCAGCGGACTAGCGGGAAATTCCGGGGAGCTGTTTTTT.

The chain joins TRBV4-3 to TRBJ2-1, with 12 nucleotides matching TRBD2. The germline V gene has CDR1 LGHNA and CDR2 YSLEER. Trimming at V came to 2 bases and at J to 8 bases, leaving 4 bases not matched to a gene. The CDR3 contains 15 residues. The CDR3 DNA follows: TGCGCCAGCAGCCAACTAGCGGGAGGGCTATATGAGCAGTTCTTC. It translates to CASSQLAGGLYEQFF.

The chain employs TRBV20-1 and TRBJ2-3; D uncertain. Germline CDR1 is DFQATT and CDR2 is SNEGSKA (reference sequence). Trimming left V 1 base short and J 6 bases short, with 8 bases between. CDR3 size: 12 residues. The CDR3 sequence is CSARGLTDTQYF. The CDR3 nucleotides are TGCAGTGCTAGAGGCCTGACCGATACGCAGTATTTT.

The V gene is TRBV12-3 or TRBV12-4, the J gene TRBJ2-7; the match to TRBD2 covers 10 bases. CDR3 length: 14 residues. With V trimmed by 5 bases and J by 6 bases, 7 bases remained unmatched. The CDR3: CASSPPSGSLEQYF. The CDR3 nucleotides are TGTGCCAGCAGTCCCCCTAGCGGGAGTCTCGAGCAGTACTTC.

The genes are TRBV7-2 and TRBJ1-1; 7 bases fit TRBD1. Germline V CDR1 and CDR2: SGHTA, FQGNSA. Trimming cost V 5 bases and J 6 bases; bases outside gene matches: 6. The CDR3 length is 13 residues. CDR3 loop: CASSLDRAAEAFF. The CDR3 coding sequence is TGTGCCAGCAGCCTAGACAGGGCCGCTGAAGCTTTCTTT.

The chain combines TRBV20-1 with TRBJ2-5; TRBD2 agrees at 8 bases. CDR1 DFQATT and CDR2 SNEGSKA come from the germline V gene (reference sequence). The CDR3 sequence is 15 residues long. The junction had 4 bases not matched to a gene; V was cut back by 0 bases and J by 1 base. CDR3 nucleotide sequence: TGCAGTGCTAGAGAAACTAGCGGAATCCAAGAGACCCAGTACTTC. As protein: CSARETSGIQETQYF.

The rearrangement uses TRBV28 and TRBJ1-6; the D gene is possibly TRBD1 (6 bases). This CDR3 comprises 14 residues. Per germline, CDR1 MDHEN and CDR2 SYDVKM. CDR3: CASSLGGAASPLHF. The CDR3 DNA follows: TGTGCTTCGAGCTTGGGGGGCGCGGCGTCACCCCTCCACTTT.

The V and J genes are TRBV7-9 and TRBJ2-5, with D perhaps TRBD1 (6 bases). Trimming removed 4 bases at V and 0 bases at J, with 9 bases between. This CDR3 has 14 residues. Germline lookup yields CDR1 SEHNR and CDR2 FQNEAQ (reference sequence). CDR3 in DNA: TGTGCCAGCAGCTCCGACAGGAACCAAGAGACCCAGTACTTC. Its protein is CASSSDRNQETQYF.

This clonotype was found a few times. Written as DNA, the CDR3 is TGTGCCAGCAGTAAGCGGGAGGGCGCCTACGAGCAGTACTTC. It yields the protein CASSKREGAYEQYF. The chain joins TRBV2 to TRBJ2-7; 10 positions agree with TRBD2. The germline V gene has CDR1 SNHLY and CDR2 FYNNEI. This CDR3 region has 14 residues. Unmatched junction bases numbered 3, after V lost 5 bases and J lost 2 bases.

This clonotype was picked up a small number of times. The CDR3: CASLTGASYYGYTF. CDR3 nucleotide sequence: TGTGCCAGCTTAACAGGGGCGTCTTATTATGGCTACACCTTC. The genes are TRBV28 and TRBJ1-2, with 7 positions matching TRBD1. This CDR3 is built from 14 residues. Trimming took 8 bases from V and 5 from J; bases not matched to a gene: 11. Germline CDR1 is MDHEN and CDR2 is SYDVKM.

Concerning this clonotype itself: The conserved final phenylalanine or tryptophan is absent from the CDR3, which likely points to a read error. The chain employs TRBV20-1 and TRBJ2-7, with D maybe TRBD2 (5 bases). Germline V gene data show CDR1 as DFQATT and CDR2 as SNEGSKA (reference sequence). V lost 0 bases and J lost 7, with 13 bases in between. The CDR3 is 13 residues long. CDR3: CSARDTGSREQYL. DNA for the CDR3: TGCAGTGCTAGAGATACGGGATCGAGGGAGCAGTACTTA.

The CDR3, as DNA: TGTGCCATCAGTGAGTCTGCGGACCAGCAGTTCTTC. Protein: CAISESADQQFF. V usage is TRBV10-3 and J usage is TRBJ2-1, with D uncertain. The CDR3 consists of 12 residues. Trimming took off 0 bases at V and 11 bases at J, with 8 bases between the two ends. In germline, CDR1 is ENHRY, CDR2 SYGVKD.

This clonotype occurred a few times. The DNA of the CDR3 is TGTGCCAGCATTCAGCAGGGACAGGATAGCTACACCTTC. Translated: CASIQQGQDSYTF. This chain joins TRBV2 and TRBJ1-2; 8 bases fit TRBD1. This CDR3 is 13 amino acids long. The germline V gene has CDR1 SNHLY and CDR2 FYNNEI. V dropped 7 bases and J dropped 9; count of bases not matched to a gene: 10.

This clonotype was detected a few times. Written as DNA, the CDR3 is TGTGCCAGCAGTGTTGAAGCGGGCACTGGCGGAACCCAGTACTTC. Protein sequence: CASSVEAGTGGTQYF. This rearrangement joins TRBV2 to TRBJ2-5; TRBD2 might be the D (6 bases). CDR1 SNHLY and CDR2 FYNNEI come from the germline V gene. This CDR3 is built from 15 residues. Trimming took 4 bases from V and 8 from J, leaving 20 bases between them.

This clonotype was seen ten or more times. The rearrangement links TRBV28 to TRBJ1-1, with a possible D match to TRBD1 (5 bases). This CDR3 is built from 13 residues. V lost 6 bases to trimming and J lost 3 bases, with 11 bases between them. Germline CDR1 MDHEN, CDR2 SYDVKM. CDR3 DNA: TGTGCCAGCAGCTTTGAGGGGTACACTGAAGCTTTCTTT. Translating gives CASSFEGYTEAFF.